The rows below give T cell receptor beta chains drawn from one sample of a study of T cell repertoires in cytomegalovirus infection. TCRdb recomputed calls from the reads with MiXCR, one row per CDR3 protein. The sample shows roughly 500,000 distinct CDR3 sequences, approximately 46% of them seen only once. Antigen specificity for these receptors is unknown. This sample comprised cultured PBMCs, obtained from culture after CMV antigen stimulation. The receptors were gathered from a human donor in good health (CMV status not recorded). Some clones in this sample may be carry-over from other donors' samples. CDR3s leave out the opening cysteine and the closing phenylalanine or tryptophan.

v_call: TRBV6-2/TRBV6-3
j_call: TRBJ2-7
cdr3_aa: ASSYSLNSYEQY

v_call: TRBV19
j_call: TRBJ1-2
cdr3_aa: ASSGRDRAYGYT

v_call: TRBV4-3
j_call: TRBJ2-1
cdr3_aa: ASSPRSGNHEQF

v_call: TRBV20-1
j_call: TRBJ2-5
cdr3_aa: SARNPAGTQETQY

v_call: TRBV20-1
j_call: TRBJ2-3
cdr3_aa: SARDDRRKAYTDTQY

v_call: TRBV4-1
j_call: TRBJ2-3
cdr3_aa: ASSPGGDSGWGDTQY

v_call: TRBV29-1
j_call: TRBJ2-7
cdr3_aa: SVLGGGRPYEQY

v_call: TRBV11-3
j_call: TRBJ2-2
cdr3_aa: ASSFHPQGAQMTGELF

v_call: TRBV15
j_call: TRBJ2-7
cdr3_aa: ATSSGLAGVTD

v_call: TRBV25-1
j_call: TRBJ2-7
cdr3_aa: ASTHGTPTVEQY

v_call: TRBV7-9
j_call: TRBJ1-2
cdr3_aa: ASSPRSGQGKGEVLGYT

v_call: TRBV7-2
j_call: TRBJ2-7
cdr3_aa: ASSSRFGGGVEQY

v_call: TRBV11-2
j_call: TRBJ2-2
cdr3_aa: ASSLVAGAGELF

v_call: TRBV9
j_call: TRBJ2-2
cdr3_aa: ASSVASLAEETGELF

v_call: TRBV7-9
j_call: TRBJ2-1
cdr3_aa: ASSAWTSVFSESNEQF

v_call: TRBV6-1
j_call: TRBJ2-3
cdr3_aa: ASSELVATDTQY

v_call: TRBV7-6
j_call: TRBJ1-1
cdr3_aa: ASSLGTGGEAF

v_call: TRBV12-3/TRBV12-4
j_call: TRBJ2-6
cdr3_aa: ASIGSGANVLT

v_call: TRBV12-3/TRBV12-4
j_call: TRBJ2-1
cdr3_aa: ASSLASPWNEQF

v_call: TRBV7-9
j_call: TRBJ2-7
cdr3_aa: ASSPGLMGGYEQY